One and the same sample provided the 30 T cell receptor beta chains below, sequenced in a study of CD8 T cells in ankylosing spondylitis. Study findings and constraints: Blood from ankylosing spondylitis patients appeared to carry a characteristic roughly 8-variant TCR beta motif.

From the 5' RACE reads, TCRdb called clonotypes with MiXCR, one entry per CDR3 protein. The sample carries hundreds of thousands of distinct CDR3 sequences, around 26% recorded once. Which antigens these TCRs recognize remains unknown. The sample was blood, either unsorted or a sorted T cell fraction (not recorded which). All receptors come from a male donor with ankylosing spondylitis.

The rearrangement uses TRBV9 and TRBJ1-3; no clear D gene. Between the trimmed V and J ends, which lost 2 bases and 0 bases, there was a span of 6 bases. This CDR3 spans 14 amino acids. Germline V gene lookup returns CDR1 SGDLS and CDR2 YYNGEE. CDR3 in amino acids: CASSVATSGNTIYF. The CDR3, as DNA: TGTGCCAGCAGCGTCGCTACCTCTGGAAACACCATATATTTT.

The rearrangement uses TRBV28 and TRBJ1-5, with D tentatively TRBD1 (6 bases). Trimming removed 3 bases from V and 0 bases from J, with 15 bases in between. Germline CDR1 and CDR2: MDHEN and SYDVKM. This CDR3 contains 17 residues. CDR3 coding DNA: TGTGCCAGCAGTTTCCTTCATTACAGGGATAGCAATCAGCCCCAGCATTTT. It encodes CASSFLHYRDSNQPQHF.

The chain uses TRBV9 and TRBJ2-3, with a possible D match to TRBD2 (5 bases). The CDR3 runs to 15 residues. CDR1 is SGDLS, CDR2 YYNGEE, per germline. Trimming pared 3 bases from V and 5 bases from J, leaving 16 bases between. Here the CDR3 DNA reads TGTGCCAGCAGCGCCCGCCCGGGGAAAGGAGATACGCAGTATTTT. Translation: CASSARPGKGDTQYF.

The chain recombines TRBV20-1 with TRBJ1-6; D is possibly TRBD1 (5 bases). Deletions cut 4 bases from V and 7 bases from J, with 14 bases between. The CDR3 contains 14 residues. Germline V gene sequence: CDR1 DFQATT, CDR2 SNEGSKA (reference sequence). The CDR3 loop is CSATAGVGNSPLHF. CDR3 bases: TGCAGTGCTACCGCGGGGGTAGGAAATTCACCCCTCCACTTT.

J is TRBJ2-2 and V is TRBV7-7; a weak D match, TRBD1 (6 bases). V lost 7 bases and J 2 bases, leaving 11 bases between the germline ends. The CDR3 has 14 residues. CDR1 is SSHAT and CDR2 is FNYEAQ in the germline V gene (reference sequence). CDR3: CASTLGHNTGELFF. The CDR3 DNA sequence: TGTGCCAGCACTTTGGGACACAACACCGGGGAGCTGTTTTTT.

In this sample, this clonotype turned up a few times. The chain has TRBV27 and TRBJ2-2, with a weak D call TRBD1 (6 bases). V gave up 1 base and J gave up 4 bases, with 19 bases separating them. This CDR3 has 18 residues. The V gene's germline CDR1 is MNHEY and CDR2 SMNVEV (reference sequence). CDR3 bases: TGTGCCAGCAGTTTATACGGACAGCTCCCCGAAATCACCGGGGAGCTGTTTTTT. Its protein product is CASSLYGQLPEITGELFF.

The chain employs TRBV30 and TRBJ2-2; tentatively, D is TRBD2 (5 bases). Trimming left V 3 bases short and J 3 bases short, with 5 bases between. Germline V gives CDR1 GTSNPN, CDR2 SVGIG (reference sequence). The CDR3 contains 12 residues. This chain's CDR3 is CAWRDYTGELFF. Written as DNA, the CDR3 is TGTGCCTGGAGGGACTACACCGGGGAGCTGTTTTTT.

The CDR3 spells CSASVSGTSGSYEQYF. The DNA of the CDR3 is TGCAGTGCTAGTGTTTCCGGGACTAGCGGGTCCTACGAGCAGTACTTC. The chain carries TRBV20-1 and TRBJ2-7; 12 positions agree with TRBD2. Per germline, CDR1 DFQATT and CDR2 SNEGSKA (reference sequence). The CDR3 runs 16 residues. J lost 1 base, V lost 3 bases, and 7 bases had no gene match.

The genes are TRBV12-3 or TRBV12-4 and TRBJ2-3, with no clear D. This CDR3 spans 12 amino acids. V dropped 3 bases and J dropped 3 bases, with 4 bases sitting between them. The CDR3 region is CASSLWTDTQYF. The CDR3 bases are TGTGCCAGCAGTTTGTGGACAGATACGCAGTATTTT.

The chain employs TRBV12-3 or TRBV12-4 and TRBJ1-5, with D possibly matching TRBD1 (5 bases). The CDR3 is made up of 15 amino acids. V lost 6 bases and J 1 base, leaving 13 bases between the germline ends. The CDR3 is CASRGDSGSNQPQHF. Here the CDR3 DNA reads TGTGCCAGCAGGGGGGATTCGGGAAGCAATCAGCCCCAGCATTTT.

The table lists this clonotype with a few counts. J is TRBJ1-1 and V is TRBV12-3 or TRBV12-4; D unresolved. This CDR3 has 13 amino acids. V was pared by 3 bases and J by 1 base, with 6 bases between. The CDR3 DNA follows: TGTGCCAGCAGTTTCTCGACGAACACTGAAGCTTTCTTT. Protein: CASSFSTNTEAFF.

This clonotype has just one count. This chain links TRBV18 with TRBJ2-1, with 11 nucleotides matching TRBD2. The CDR3 has 15 amino acids. The germline CDR1 and CDR2 sequences are KGHSH and LQKENI. The trim removed 2 bases at V and 6 bases at J, leaving 3 bases unmatched. CDR3 protein: CASSPVAGGANEQFF. The CDR3 coding sequence is TGTGCCAGCTCACCAGTAGCGGGAGGGGCCAATGAGCAGTTCTTC.

The CDR3 coding sequence is TGTGCCAGCAGCCCCGTTGTGGACAGATCCTCCCGGTTCTTC. Translating it yields CASSPVVDRSSRFF. The chain employs TRBV11-1 and TRBJ2-1; D is perhaps TRBD1 (6 bases). Germline V gives CDR1 SGHAT, CDR2 FQDESV (reference sequence). This CDR3 contains 14 residues. Trimming left V 5 bases short and J 15 bases short, with 23 bases between.

This clonotype was seen at least ten times. This chain connects TRBV12-3 or TRBV12-4 to TRBJ2-1, with D hard to call. The CDR3 runs to 12 residues. With 5 bases removed from V and 5 bases from J, the gap between germline ends came to 7 bases. This CDR3 reads CASSPGDNEQFF. In DNA form, the CDR3 reads TGTGCCAGCAGTCCCGGTGACAATGAGCAGTTCTTC.

The V gene is TRBV5-1, the J gene TRBJ2-5; 9 bases are a match to TRBD2. Trimming took 4 bases from V and 3 from J; bases not matched to a gene: 7. The CDR3 length is 15 residues. CDR1 is SGHRS and CDR2 is YFSETQ in the germline V gene. CDR3 region: CASSTFLAGEETQYF. The CDR3 DNA reads as TGCGCCAGCAGCACCTTTTTAGCGGGAGAAGAGACCCAGTACTTC. Drawing the rest from reference TRBV5-1 and TRBJ2-5, the complete variable domain is KAGVTQTPRYLIKTRGQQVTLSCSPISGHRSVSWYQQTPGQGLQFLFEYFSETQRNKGNFPGRFSGRQFSNSRSEMNVSTLELGDSALYLCASSTFLAGEETQYFGPGTRLLVL.

V is TRBV5-1 and J is TRBJ2-2; TRBD2 matches at 10 bases. Per germline, CDR1 SGHRS and CDR2 YFSETQ. The CDR3 totals 14 residues. V shed 5 bases and J 6 bases; nucleotides not matched to a gene: 4. CDR3 DNA: TGCGCCAGCAGGCCCGGGACTAGCGCCGGGGAGCTGTTTTTT. Translated: CASRPGTSAGELFF.

There are many counts of this clonotype. This chain joins TRBV24-1 and TRBJ2-1; D unclear. Germline CDR1 KGHDR, CDR2 SFDVKD. The CDR3 is 17 residues long. Trimming removed 3 bases at V and 4 bases at J, with 18 bases between. The CDR3 spells CATSDMRLGTQYNEQFF. CDR3 in DNA: TGTGCCACCAGTGATATGAGGCTGGGCACCCAATACAATGAGCAGTTCTTC.

The chain employs TRBV12-3 or TRBV12-4 and TRBJ2-1, with D perhaps matching TRBD2 (7 bases). V was trimmed by 7 bases and J by 7 bases, leaving 23 bases between them. The CDR3 totals 16 residues. The CDR3 nucleotides are TGTGCCAGCACCTTAGGCGGGGGCCCATTCCGAAATGAGCAGTTCTTC. Encoded protein: CASTLGGGPFRNEQFF.

V gene TRBV5-1 combines with J gene TRBJ2-5; possible D gene TRBD1, 6 bases. With 4 bases removed from V and 4 bases from J, the gap between germline ends came to 17 bases. Germline CDR1 and CDR2: SGHRS and YFSETQ. The CDR3 runs to 15 residues. The chain's CDR3 is CASSVALTGRETQYF. The CDR3 bases are TGCGCCAGCAGCGTGGCCCTAACAGGGAGAGAGACCCAGTACTTC.

The chain recombines TRBV4-1 with TRBJ2-3; 7 bases line up with TRBD2. The CDR3 is 17 residues long. V dropped 4 bases and J dropped 0; count of bases not matched to a gene: 10. CDR1 MGHRA and CDR2 YSYEKL come from the germline V gene. The CDR3 DNA sequence: TGCGCCAGCAGCCTTGAGGGGAGCGGGGCTAGCACAGATACGCAGTATTTT. Its translation is CASSLEGSGASTDTQYF.

V gene TRBV5-1 combines with J gene TRBJ2-2; perhaps TRBD2 as D (6 bases). This CDR3 has 14 amino acids. The V gene's germline CDR1 is SGHRS and CDR2 YFSETQ. Trimming pared 5 bases from V and 6 bases from J, leaving 14 bases between. The DNA of the CDR3 is TGCGCCAGCAGACCGGAGGGCCGGGCCGGGGAGCTGTTTTTT. Protein product: CASRPEGRAGELFF.

This clonotype came up a few times. The rearrangement links TRBV5-1 to TRBJ2-5; TRBD2 aligns across 10 bases. This CDR3 is built from 16 residues. Trimming at V came to 0 bases and at J to 2 bases, leaving 4 bases not matched to a gene. Germline CDR1 SGHRS, CDR2 YFSETQ. CDR3 coding DNA: TGCGCCAGCAGCTTGGCGATAGCGGGAGGACAAGAGACCCAGTACTTC. This sequence encodes CASSLAIAGGQETQYF.

This clonotype was observed many times. The chain employs TRBV29-1 and TRBJ2-3; TRBD2 matches 11 bases. The germline CDR1 and CDR2 sequences are SQVTM and ANQGSEA. The CDR3 is 13 amino acids. V was clipped by 6 bases and J by 3 bases; unmatched bases: 2. DNA for the CDR3: TGCAGCGTGACTAGCGGGATTACAGATACGCAGTATTTT. It translates to CSVTSGITDTQYF.

This clonotype was observed a handful of times. This chain links TRBV5-1 with TRBJ2-2, with 7 positions matching TRBD2. The CDR3 is made up of 17 amino acids. V dropped 4 bases and J dropped 3; count of bases not matched to a gene: 12. CDR1 and CDR2 (germline): SGHRS, YFSETQ. The CDR3 DNA follows: TGCGCCAGCAGCCCCTTAAGGGGAGGGCCAGACACCGGGGAGCTGTTTTTT. Translated: CASSPLRGGPDTGELFF.

V and J are TRBV5-1 and TRBJ2-1; D may be TRBD1 or TRBD2 (6 bases each). Germline V gives CDR1 SGHRS, CDR2 YFSETQ. V was shortened by 4 bases and J by 2 bases, with 10 bases between the two germline ends. The CDR3 consists of 14 residues. CDR3 region: CASSPGDTYNEQFF. The CDR3 DNA follows: TGCGCCAGCAGCCCGGGGGACACCTACAATGAGCAGTTCTTC.

This clonotype was seen ten or more times. This chain connects TRBV12-3 or TRBV12-4 to TRBJ1-6; D possibly corresponds to TRBD1 (6 bases). V was trimmed by 5 bases and J by 11 bases, leaving 13 bases between them. The CDR3 spans 13 residues. The CDR3 is CASSLKRDTPLHF. DNA for the CDR3: TGTGCCAGCAGTCTTAAAAGGGACACACCCCTCCACTTT.

The chain links TRBV6-1 to TRBJ2-7; possible D gene TRBD1, 7 bases. The CDR3 is 14 residues long. Germline CDR1 and CDR2: MNHNS and SASEGT. Trimming left V 7 bases short and J 3 bases short, with 16 bases between. For the CDR3, the DNA is TGTGCCAGCACTCAGGGGGGATACGACTACGAGCAGTACTTC. As protein: CASTQGGYDYEQYF.

The J gene is TRBJ1-3, the V gene TRBV28; D is possibly TRBD1 (6 bases). Trimming cost V 4 bases and J 3 bases, with 13 bases left between them. The CDR3 is 15 amino acids. CDR1 MDHEN and CDR2 SYDVKM come from the germline V gene. CDR3 residues: CASSSTGTSGNTIYF. The CDR3 nucleotides are TGTGCCAGCAGTTCCACCGGGACAAGTGGAAACACCATATATTTT.

The gene calls are TRBV5-5 and TRBJ1-6; unclear D gene. This CDR3 is built from 16 residues. V was clipped by 0 bases and J by 10 bases, with 17 bases between them. Looked up from germline, CDR1 is SGHKS and CDR2 is YYEKEE (reference sequence). The CDR3 sequence is CASSLGGSPTGSPLHF. CDR3 nucleotides: TGTGCCAGCAGCTTGGGAGGGTCCCCTACCGGGTCACCCCTCCACTTT.

This clonotype was seen only a few times. The genes are TRBV5-1 and TRBJ2-1; D might be TRBD2 (5 bases). CDR3 length: 16 residues. Germline CDR1 reads SGHRS; CDR2 reads YFSETQ. V lost 1 base and J lost 9, with 20 bases in between. This CDR3 is CASSLRGPPLSGEQFF. The CDR3 region has the DNA TGCGCCAGCAGCTTGAGAGGACCTCCGTTAAGCGGTGAGCAGTTCTTC.